These 23 T cell receptor beta chains were all obtained from the same sample, sequenced in a study of blood T cell repertoires in COVID-19. Libraries were prepared by immunoSEQ multiplex PCR; TCRdb keeps only in-frame clonotypes and omits some of them. The repertoire holds 90,000 to 100,000 clones, with approximately 80% as singletons. Sequencing was carried out using peripheral blood. The origin of the receptors is a man between 70 and 80 years old with active or convalescent COVID-19.

This clone has more than one count but fewer than ten. This rearrangement joins TRBV5-6 to TRBJ1-2; 8 bases fit TRBD1. The V gene end was trimmed by 4 bases and the J gene end by 13 bases; junction bases not matched to a gene: 15. Germline V CDR1 and CDR2: SGHDT, YYEEEE. This CDR3 has 14 residues. CDR3 loop: CASSPFRTGTGGTF. CDR3 coding DNA: TGTGCCAGCAGCCCCTTTCGGACAGGGACCGGGGGCACCTTC.

The chain combines TRBV24-1 with TRBJ2-3, with no clear D. Trimming stripped 4 bases from V and 2 bases from J, with 15 bases between. Germline V gene data show CDR1 as KGHDR and CDR2 as SFDVKD. There are 16 residues in the CDR3. The CDR3 loop is CATSDPNRQDTDTQYF. The CDR3 DNA follows: TGTGCCACCAGTGACCCAAACCGCCAGGACACAGATACGCAGTATTTT.

This clone was counted only a few times. The V gene is TRBV6-5, the J gene TRBJ1-2; a possible D gene is TRBD1 (6 bases). The CDR3 consists of 12 residues. Germline CDR1 reads MNHEY; CDR2 reads SVGAGI. The germline V and J ends were trimmed by 6 bases and 3 bases, with 8 bases remaining between them. CDR3 coding DNA: TGTGCCAGCAGGAGACAGGACTATGGCTACACCTTC. It codes for CASRRQDYGYTF.

The chain couples TRBV6-2 or TRBV6-3 to TRBJ1-2; no clear D. V lost 2 bases, J lost 4 bases, and 5 bases lay in between. The germline CDR1 and CDR2 sequences are MNHEY and SVGEGT. The CDR3 runs to 12 residues. Written as DNA, the CDR3 is TGTGCCAGCAGTTACCCCCTCTATGGCTACACCTTC. It is translated as CASSYPLYGYTF.

CDR3 amino acids: CASSLARQGAAGTEAFF. The CDR3 DNA reads as TGCGCCAGCAGCTTGGCCAGACAGGGGGCGGCGGGGACTGAAGCTTTCTTT. This chain links TRBV5-1 with TRBJ1-1; 10 bases match TRBD1. Germline CDR1 SGHRS, CDR2 YFSETQ. The CDR3 covers 17 residues. V shed 0 bases and J 5 bases; nucleotides not matched to a gene: 10.

CDR3 protein: CASSIEAGVQPQHF. In DNA form, the CDR3 reads TGTGCCAGTAGTATAGAGGCAGGGGTTCAGCCCCAGCATTTT. The V gene is TRBV19, the J gene TRBJ1-5; perhaps TRBD1 as D (6 bases). Germline assignment: CDR1 LNHDA and CDR2 SQIVND (reference sequence). The CDR3 has 14 residues. The ends were cut back, 0 bases at V and 6 bases at J, with 9 bases in the middle.

This clone was picked up one time. This chain uses TRBV18 with TRBJ2-3; D call uncertain. The CDR3 extends over 15 amino acids. Germline assignment: CDR1 KGHSH and CDR2 LQKENI. V was shortened by 3 bases and J by 4 bases, with 14 bases between the two germline ends. This CDR3 is CASSPLTGRSDTQYF. The CDR3 bases are TGTGCCAGCTCACCGCTGACGGGTAGGTCAGATACGCAGTATTTT.

This chain joins TRBV28 and TRBJ1-6; no clear D. CDR3 length: 16 residues. Trimming took off 7 bases at V and 8 bases at J, with 21 bases between the two ends. Per germline, CDR1 MDHEN and CDR2 SYDVKM. The CDR3 loop is CASTSPGGVGYSPLHF. The DNA of the CDR3 is TGTGCCAGCACATCACCTGGCGGGGTAGGATATTCACCCCTCCACTTT.

The chain couples TRBV2 to TRBJ1-1; D unresolved. The CDR3 loop spans 11 amino acids. V gave up 7 bases and J gave up 3 bases, with 6 bases separating them. Germline V gene data show CDR1 as SNHLY and CDR2 as FYNNEI. In nucleotides, the CDR3 is TGTGCCAGCAAGAGGGACACTGAAGCTTTCTTT. Encoded protein: CASKRDTEAFF. Full variable domain (rest looked up from reference TRBV2 and TRBJ1-1): EPEVTQTPSHQVTQMGQEVILRCVPISNHLYFYWYRQILGQKVEFLVSFYNNEISEKSEIFDDQFSVERPDGSNFTLKIRSTKLEDSAMYFCASKRDTEAFFGQGTRLTVV.

The chain uses TRBV9 and TRBJ2-7; TRBD1 matches at 9 bases. The germline V gene has CDR1 SGDLS and CDR2 YYNGEE. Trimming cost V 0 bases and J 6 bases; bases outside gene matches: 7. The CDR3 is 15 residues long. The CDR3 loop is CASSVADRGGGEQYF. The CDR3 DNA follows: TGTGCCAGCAGCGTAGCGGACAGGGGAGGGGGCGAGCAGTACTTC.

The J gene is TRBJ1-2, the V gene TRBV5-4; no clear D gene. This CDR3 region has 14 residues. V was pared by 4 bases and J by 1 base, with 11 bases between. Germline CDR1 SGHNT, CDR2 YYREEE (reference sequence). The chain's CDR3 is CASSPPDINYGYTF. CDR3 DNA: TGTGCCAGCAGCCCTCCCGACATTAACTATGGCTACACCTTC.

V usage is TRBV10-2 and J usage is TRBJ2-3; no reliable D call. This CDR3 region has 13 residues. Trimming stripped 8 bases from V and 0 bases from J, with 9 bases between. CDR1 and CDR2 from the germline V gene are WSHSY and SAAADI. CDR3 in amino acids: CASGARSTDTQYF. CDR3 in DNA: TGCGCCAGCGGCGCGCGGAGCACAGATACGCAGTATTTT.

The table lists this clone with a few counts. The chain carries TRBV3-1 (or the pseudogene TRBV3-2) and TRBJ1-4; 9 bases line up with TRBD1. Germline lookup yields CDR1 LGHDT and CDR2 YNNKEL (reference sequence). The V and J ends lost 6 bases and 5 bases, in that order; junction bases with no gene match: 4. The CDR3 extends over 14 amino acids. In DNA form, the CDR3 reads TGTGCCAGCAGGGCGACAGGGGGGAATGAAAAACTGTTTTTT. It encodes CASRATGGNEKLFF.

V and J are TRBV6-5 and TRBJ2-7; possible D gene TRBD2, 6 bases. CDR3 size: 15 residues. Germline V gives CDR1 MNHEY, CDR2 SVGAGI. Trimming removed 0 bases from V and 2 bases from J, with 11 bases in between. The CDR3 loop is CASSYSGRNTYEQYF. CDR3 nucleotides: TGTGCCAGCAGTTACTCGGGGAGGAACACCTACGAGCAGTACTTC.

The V gene is TRBV5-4, the J gene TRBJ2-5; TRBD2 matches at 8 bases. The CDR3 totals 15 residues. Germline trimming cut 4 bases from V and 7 bases from J; bases unmatched to any gene: 12. CDR1 and CDR2 (germline): SGHNT, YYREEE (reference sequence). The CDR3 DNA reads as TGTGCCAGCAGCCGACCGGCGGGGGGCCCTGGGACCCAGTACTTC. This sequence encodes CASSRPAGGPGTQYF.

CDR3: CASSGQLSGANVLTF. CDR3 in DNA: TGTGCCAGCAGTGGACAGTTATCTGGGGCCAACGTCCTGACTTTC. J is TRBJ2-6 and V is TRBV14; D is possibly TRBD1 (6 bases). Germline V gives CDR1 SGHDN, CDR2 FVKESK. The germline V and J ends were trimmed by 6 bases and 1 base, with 10 bases remaining between them. The CDR3 has 15 amino acids.

The rearrangement joins TRBV6-2 or TRBV6-3 to TRBJ1-5; D is unclear. The CDR3 runs 14 residues. Trimming removed 0 bases from V and 4 bases from J, with 7 bases in between. The germline CDR1 and CDR2 sequences are MNHEY and SVGEGT. CDR3 region: CASSYSNRNQPQHF. In DNA form, the CDR3 reads TGTGCCAGCAGTTACTCGAACAGAAATCAGCCCCAGCATTTT.

This clone has only one observation. This chain joins TRBV5-4 and TRBJ1-4, with 7 bases that match TRBD1. V shed 2 bases and J 8 bases; nucleotides not matched to a gene: 12. Per germline, CDR1 SGHNT and CDR2 YYREEE (reference sequence). This CDR3 is 16 amino acids long. The CDR3, as DNA: TGTGCCAGCAGCTTACCGACAGGGAACAGACCGGAAAAACTGTTTTTT. This sequence encodes CASSLPTGNRPEKLFF.

The V gene is TRBV5-1, the J gene TRBJ2-2; D ambiguous. Germline V gene sequence: CDR1 SGHRS, CDR2 YFSETQ. The CDR3 totals 14 residues. V dropped 2 bases and J dropped 4 bases, with 9 bases sitting between them. The CDR3 region is CASSFGYGTGELFF. Written as DNA, the CDR3 is TGCGCCAGCAGCTTCGGTTACGGCACCGGGGAGCTGTTTTTT.

This clone is a singleton in its sample. The gene calls are TRBV11-3 and TRBJ2-3, with 12 bases fitting TRBD2. J lost 2 bases, V lost 5 bases, and 5 bases had no gene match. The CDR3 loop spans 16 amino acids. Germline loops: CDR1 SGHNT, CDR2 YENEEA. CDR3 sequence (DNA): TGTGCCAGCAGCCCTGGACTAGCGGGGCTCACAGATACGCAGTATTTT. This gives the protein CASSPGLAGLTDTQYF.

This sequence joins TRBV7-8 and TRBJ2-2; 7 bases are shared with TRBD1. The germline gives CDR1 SGHVS, CDR2 FQNEAQ. The CDR3 runs 15 residues. Trimming cost V 4 bases and J 2 bases; bases outside gene matches: 4. As DNA, the CDR3 is TGTGCCAGCAGCTCCCGGGACAGCAACACCGGGGAGCTGTTTTTT. This sequence encodes CASSSRDSNTGELFF. Complete variable domain (other parts from reference TRBV7-8 and TRBJ2-2): GAGVSQSPRYKVAKRGQDVALRCDPISGHVSLFWYQQALGQGPEFLTYFQNEAQLDKSGLPSDRFFAERPEGSVSTLKIQRTQQEDSAVYLCASSSRDSNTGELFFGEGSRLTVL.

This clone was seen just once. The rearrangement joins TRBV5-6 to TRBJ2-5; possibly TRBD2 for D (5 bases). CDR3 length: 15 residues. The ends were cut back, 1 base at V and 1 base at J, with 11 bases in the middle. The germline CDR1 and CDR2 sequences are SGHDT and YYEEEE. The CDR3 sequence: CASSLLGRTQETQYF. The CDR3 DNA follows: TGTGCCAGCAGCTTGTTAGGGAGAACCCAAGAGACCCAGTACTTC.

The chain couples TRBV5-4 to TRBJ2-1; 8 positions match TRBD2. V was clipped by 1 base and J by 6 bases; unmatched bases: 6. CDR1 is SGHNT, CDR2 YYREEE, per germline (reference sequence). This CDR3 has 15 amino acids. For the CDR3, the DNA is TGTGCCAGCAGCTTGAGCGGGGGCTCCCCCAATGAGCAGTTCTTC. This codes for CASSLSGGSPNEQFF.